This T cell receptor (beta chain) came from a study of memory CD4+ T cells and cytomegalovirus serostatus. Study-wide background: Donors were healthy Belgian adults, 10 or so CMV seropositive and 20 to 25 seronegative.

General study points: The CMV-associated TCR signature appears largely within the CD4+ memory repertoire. CD4+ memory repertoires contained about 40% of the roughly 160 reported CMV TCRbeta sequences.

About this clone: What it binds is unknown.

Single viable CD3+CD4+CD8-CD45RO+ cells were sorted as the memory CD4+ T cells. TCRdb's table, derived via immunoSEQ multiplex PCR, lists solely in-frame clones and lacks some. The sample has under 45,000 clones, around 78% seen once. The specimen sequenced was memory CD4+ T cells from blood. This TCR was recovered from an adult in good health and CMV-seronegative.

The CDR3 sequence: CASSLGSGELFF. The CDR3 bases are TGTGCCAGCAGCTTAGGGAGCGGGGAGCTGTTTTTT. The chain joins TRBV5-4 to TRBJ2-2; possible D gene TRBD2, 5 bases. The CDR3 is made up of 12 amino acids. Germline CDR1 and CDR2: SGHNT and YYREEE (reference sequence). V lost 2 bases and J lost 7, with 6 bases in between.